The 6 T cell receptor beta chains in this list originate from one sample, sequenced in a study of patients and donors after allogeneic stem cell transplantation. Each CDR3 protein gets one entry after TCRdb re-called the RT-PCR reads with MiXCR. The sample consists of tens of thousands of distinct CDR3 sequences, roughly 4.9% of them appearing once. What was sequenced was blood, either unsorted or a sorted T cell fraction (not recorded which). These receptors were obtained from a human donor who was either an allogeneic HSCT recipient or a stem cell or donor lymphocyte infusion donor (not recorded which). It is not recorded whose cells these are; they may come from a transplant donor.

In this sample, this clonotype turned up a few times. The rearrangement links TRBV15 to TRBJ1-1; D remains unclear. V lost 4 bases and J lost 4, with 10 bases in between. CDR3 size: 13 residues. Germline-derived CDR1 and CDR2 are LNHNV and YYDKDF (reference sequence). The CDR3 nucleotides read TGTGCCACCAGCATCACCCGGATCACTGAAGCTTTCTTT. Encoded protein: CATSITRITEAFF. Using reference TRBV15 and TRBJ1-1 for the parts outside the CDR3, the full variable domain is DAMVIQNPRYQVTQFGKPVTLSCSQTLNHNVMYWYQQKSSQAPKLLFHYYDKDFNNEADTPDNFQSRRPNTSFCFLDIRSPGLGDTAMYLCATSITRITEAFFGQGTRLTVV.

This clonotype has a count of ten or more. The V and J genes are TRBV25-1 and TRBJ1-3, with a weak D call TRBD1 (6 bases). V shed 2 bases and J shed 4 bases, with 15 bases lying between them. Germline lookup yields CDR1 MGHDK and CDR2 SYGVNS. CDR3 size: 16 residues. The CDR3 DNA reads TGTGCCAGCAGTGAAGCCAGTTGGGGGCGCGGAAACACCATATATTTT. It yields the protein CASSEASWGRGNTIYF.

This clonotype was found many times. DNA for the CDR3: TGCGCCAGCAGCCAAGAGCTTCGTCAGCCCCAGCATTTT. Residues: CASSQELRQPQHF. The rearrangement uses TRBV4-1 and TRBJ1-5; no definite D call. This CDR3 has 13 amino acids. The germline V and J ends were trimmed by 0 bases and 6 bases, with 6 bases remaining between them. From germline, CDR1 is MGHRA and CDR2 YSYEKL.

The J gene is TRBJ2-5, the V gene TRBV20-1; 8 bases align to TRBD1. CDR3 length equals 14 residues. Trimming removed 3 bases from V and 5 bases from J; junction bases left unmatched: 8. CDR1 and CDR2 (germline): DFQATT, SNEGSKA (reference sequence). CDR3 protein: CSASRTGSVETQYF. The CDR3, as DNA: TGCAGTGCTAGCAGGACAGGGAGCGTTGAGACCCAGTACTTC.

This clonotype has at least ten counts. J is TRBJ1-1 and V is TRBV20-1, with 7 bases identical to TRBD1. Trimming at V came to 0 bases and at J to 0 bases, leaving 13 bases not matched to a gene. Germline assignment: CDR1 DFQATT and CDR2 SNEGSKA (reference sequence). There are 18 residues in the CDR3. CDR3 amino acids: CSARDLVGTANLNTEAFF. CDR3 in DNA: TGCAGTGCTAGAGATCTGGTCGGGACAGCAAATCTGAACACTGAAGCTTTCTTT.

The chain couples TRBV2 to TRBJ2-1, with TRBD1 matching over 7 bases. Germline loops: CDR1 SNHLY, CDR2 FYNNEI. The CDR3 covers 14 residues. V dropped 6 bases and J dropped 6; count of bases not matched to a gene: 8. The CDR3 loop reads CASRETGFRNEQFF. Here the CDR3 DNA reads TGTGCCAGCAGAGAGACAGGGTTTCGCAATGAGCAGTTCTTC.